There are a few counts of the clone carrying this T cell receptor (beta chain). Using immunoSEQ multiplex PCR, the repertoire was profiled, and TCRdb retains in-frame clones only, with some absent. The sample holds around 200,000 clones; about nine tenths are singletons and the top ten take less than 4.5%. In assigning cohorts, the study relied on participant-reported clinical history. This sample stems from a study of blood T cell repertoires in COVID-19. Study-wide background: The cDNA or gDNA used as material had been derived from T cells, B-cell-depleted T cells, or PBMCs.

From germline, CDR1 is MNHEY and CDR2 SVGAGI. The CDR3 spans 14 residues. The V end lost 6 bases, the J end lost 1 base, and 12 bases lay between the germline ends. The TCR comes from a woman aged 40 to 50 with acute COVID-19. The source material was PBMCs or T cells enriched from blood (not recorded which). The chain employs TRBV6-5 and TRBJ1-1; weak D call: TRBD1 (6 bases). Here the CDR3 DNA reads TGTGCCAGCAGAAAGGGGGAATGGAACACTGAAGCTTTCTTT. Translating gives CASRKGEWNTEAFF.